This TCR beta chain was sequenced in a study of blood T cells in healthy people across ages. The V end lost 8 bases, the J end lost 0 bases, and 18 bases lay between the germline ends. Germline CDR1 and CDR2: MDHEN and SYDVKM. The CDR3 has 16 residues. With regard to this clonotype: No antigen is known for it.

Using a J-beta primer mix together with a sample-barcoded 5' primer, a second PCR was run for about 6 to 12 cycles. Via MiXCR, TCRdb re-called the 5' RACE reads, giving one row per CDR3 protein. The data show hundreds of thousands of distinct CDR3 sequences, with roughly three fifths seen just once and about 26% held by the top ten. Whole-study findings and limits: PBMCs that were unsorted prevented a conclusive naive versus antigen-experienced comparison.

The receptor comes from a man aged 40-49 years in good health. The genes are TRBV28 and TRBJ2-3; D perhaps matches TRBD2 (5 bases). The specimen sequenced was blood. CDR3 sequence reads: CASCSPREPSTDTQYF. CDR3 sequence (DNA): TGTGCCAGCTGCTCCCCCCGGGAACCTAGCACAGATACGCAGTATTTT. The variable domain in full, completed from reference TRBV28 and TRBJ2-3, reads DVKVTQSSRYLVKRTGEKVFLECVQDMDHENMFWYRQDPGLGLRLIYFSYDVKMKEKGDIPEGYSVSREKKERFSLILESASTNQTSMYLCASCSPREPSTDTQYFGPGTRLTVL.